The 18 T cell receptor beta chains below all came from one sample that was sequenced in a study of identical twins. A single record per CDR3 protein comes from TCRdb applying MiXCR to the 5' RACE reads. The sample includes 450,000 or so distinct CDR3 sequences, roughly an eighth of them seen just once. The same specimen was also included in a second study, on yellow fever vaccine responses in identical twins.

Sequenced sample: CD4+ T cells sorted from blood. The receptors were sampled from a woman under 30 in good health.

This clonotype was picked up a small number of times. The chain links TRBV7-9 to TRBJ2-1; D is perhaps TRBD2 (5 bases). This CDR3 has 14 residues. The V gene lost 3 bases and the J gene lost 6 bases, with 12 bases spanning the gap. From germline, CDR1 is SEHNR and CDR2 FQNEAQ (reference sequence). The CDR3: CASSFGLALNEQFF. The CDR3 DNA sequence: TGTGCCAGCAGCTTCGGGCTAGCCCTCAATGAGCAGTTCTTC.

This clonotype appeared a few times. The chain uses TRBV7-9 and TRBJ2-6; D is unresolved. Trimming took off 5 bases at V and 4 bases at J, with 9 bases between the two ends. Germline V gene sequence: CDR1 SEHNR, CDR2 FQNEAQ (reference sequence). This CDR3 has 14 residues. The CDR3 DNA is TGTGCCAGCAGCACAACTACCGGGGCCAACGTCCTGACTTTC. This codes for CASSTTTGANVLTF.

On this clonotype itself: An end of the junction does not agree with germline; a read error may underlie this. This chain uses TRBV12-3 or TRBV12-4 with TRBJ2-2; 12 nucleotides agree with TRBD2. The CDR3 extends over 18 amino acids. The CDR3, as DNA: TGTGCCTGCAGTTCCCGACTAGCGGGGGCCTCGAACACCGGGGAGCTGTTTTTT. It yields the protein CACSSRLAGASNTGELFF.

This clonotype was detected a few times. V usage is TRBV7-2 and J usage is TRBJ2-7, with D unclear. The CDR3 has 14 residues. V was shortened by 5 bases and J by 5 bases, with 16 bases between the two germline ends. Looked up from germline, CDR1 is SGHTA and CDR2 is FQGNSA. CDR3 amino acids: CASSLISSSNEQYF. As DNA, the CDR3 is TGTGCCAGCAGCCTCATTAGTTCTTCTAACGAGCAGTACTTC.

This chain links TRBV7-9 with TRBJ2-7, with 10 nucleotides matching TRBD1. The J segment lost 4 bases and the V segment lost 5 bases, leaving 5 bases of the junction unmatched. Looked up from germline, CDR1 is SEHNR and CDR2 is FQNEAQ (reference sequence). The CDR3 consists of 14 residues. The CDR3 DNA sequence: TGTGCCAGCAGCGGCGGGACAGGGGTTTACGAGCAGTACTTC. Protein: CASSGGTGVYEQYF. Together with reference TRBV7-9 and TRBJ2-7, the CDR3 gives the full variable domain: DTGVSQNPRHKITKRGQNVTFRCDPISEHNRLYWYRQTLGQGPEFLTYFQNEAQLEKSRLLSDRFSAERPKGSFSTLEIQRTEQGDSAMYLCASSGGTGVYEQYFGPGTRLTVT.

The chain carries TRBV19 and TRBJ2-5; D is possibly TRBD1 (5 bases). The germline CDR1 and CDR2 sequences are LNHDA and SQIVND (reference sequence). V lost 4 bases to trimming and J lost 1 base, with 10 bases between them. The CDR3 length is 14 residues. CDR3 residues: CASSTTGAQETQYF. As DNA, the CDR3 is TGTGCCAGTAGTACAACAGGCGCCCAAGAGACCCAGTACTTC.

The sample holds a few counts of this clonotype. The chain employs TRBV7-9 and TRBJ1-6; D remains unclear. V gave up 3 bases and J gave up 7 bases, with 10 bases separating them. Germline V gene sequence: CDR1 SEHNR, CDR2 FQNEAQ (reference sequence). The CDR3 has 14 amino acids. CDR3 bases: TGTGCCAGCAGCTTTTACGTAGAAAATTCACCCCTCCACTTT. Amino acids: CASSFYVENSPLHF.

The sample holds a few counts of this clonotype. The rearrangement uses TRBV20-1 and TRBJ1-1, with D unresolved. This CDR3 has 13 residues. CDR1 DFQATT and CDR2 SNEGSKA come from the germline V gene (reference sequence). CDR3: CTAYSPVNTEAFF. For the CDR3, the DNA is TGCACTGCGTACAGCCCCGTGAACACTGAAGCTTTCTTT.

The J gene is TRBJ2-1, the V gene TRBV28; D not resolved. V was shortened by 6 bases and J by 6 bases, with 6 bases between the two germline ends. The CDR3 is 11 amino acids. Germline-derived CDR1 and CDR2 are MDHEN and SYDVKM. The CDR3 here is CASRVINEQFF. The CDR3 region has the DNA TGTGCCAGCAGGGTTATCAATGAGCAGTTCTTC.

The rearrangement joins TRBV7-8 to TRBJ2-5; 9 nucleotides line up with TRBD1. The germline gives CDR1 SGHVS, CDR2 FQNEAQ. The CDR3 has 19 residues. Trimming cost V 0 bases and J 4 bases; bases outside gene matches: 15. CDR3 loop: CASSLAFTSGTGIRETQYF. The CDR3, as DNA: TGTGCCAGCAGCTTAGCATTTACGTCCGGGACAGGGATCAGAGAGACCCAGTACTTC.

The J gene is TRBJ2-5, the V gene TRBV24-1; D perhaps matches TRBD2 (6 bases). CDR1 KGHDR and CDR2 SFDVKD come from the germline V gene. The CDR3 spans 15 residues. The V end was cut by 0 bases, the J end by 5 bases, with 12 bases between. DNA of the CDR3: TGTGCCACCAGTGATTTGTTTGGCGGGAAGGAGACCCAGTACTTC. Translation: CATSDLFGGKETQYF.

In its sample, this clonotype was seen many times. The gene calls are TRBV29-1 and TRBJ2-3, with D possibly TRBD1 on 5 matching bases. This CDR3 spans 16 amino acids. Trimming took 1 base from V and 0 from J, leaving 14 bases between them. Germline CDR1 SQVTM, CDR2 ANQGSEA. The CDR3: CSVEGGRGFSTDTQYF. CDR3 bases: TGCAGCGTTGAAGGGGGTAGGGGATTTAGCACAGATACGCAGTATTTT.

This clonotype was seen a handful of times. The rearrangement uses TRBV5-1 and TRBJ2-5, with 13 bases matching TRBD2. This CDR3 spans 15 amino acids. J was trimmed by 4 bases and V by 2 bases; bases with no gene match: 2. Germline CDR1 is SGHRS and CDR2 is YFSETQ. The CDR3 DNA sequence: TGCGCCAGCAGCTTTGGACTAGCGGGAGCAGAGACCCAGTACTTC. It encodes CASSFGLAGAETQYF.

V and J are TRBV15 and TRBJ2-7; the D gene is possibly TRBD1 (5 bases). Germline assignment: CDR1 LNHNV and CDR2 YYDKDF (reference sequence). The CDR3 is 14 amino acids. Trimming stripped 4 bases from V and 2 bases from J, with 12 bases between. In nucleotides, the CDR3 is TGTGCCACCAGCACCTGGACAAAGACCTACGAGCAGTACTTC. The encoded protein is CATSTWTKTYEQYF.

Many counts were recorded for this clonotype. The chain employs TRBV3-1 and TRBJ1-1; possibly TRBD1 for D (5 bases). The CDR3 is 11 amino acids. Per germline, CDR1 LGHDT and CDR2 YNNKEL (reference sequence). Trimming removed 0 bases from V and 10 bases from J, with 6 bases in between. In DNA form, the CDR3 reads TGTGCCAGCAGCCAAGAAGGGGCAGCTTTCTTT. Amino acid sequence: CASSQEGAAFF.

This clonotype was seen a few times. This chain links TRBV11-1 with TRBJ2-5; TRBD2 matches at 15 bases. The CDR3 extends over 18 amino acids. V gave up 4 bases and J gave up 5 bases; unmatched junction bases: 11. CDR1 and CDR2 (germline): SGHAT, FQDESV (reference sequence). The chain's CDR3 is CASSYPGLAGGQRETQYF. The CDR3 DNA reads as TGTGCCAGCAGCTACCCGGGACTAGCGGGAGGACAACGGGAGACCCAGTACTTC.

This clonotype was recorded a few times. This chain uses TRBV5-1 with TRBJ1-4; the D is unclear. Trimming removed 4 bases at V and 5 bases at J, with 12 bases between. The CDR3 extends over 14 amino acids. Germline loops: CDR1 SGHRS, CDR2 YFSETQ. CDR3 sequence reads: CASSPTFSNEKLFF. Here the CDR3 DNA reads TGCGCCAGCAGCCCGACATTTTCAAATGAAAAACTGTTTTTT.

The table lists this clonotype with a few counts. This chain uses TRBV10-3 with TRBJ2-7; 8 nucleotides match TRBD2. The trim removed 7 bases at V and 1 base at J, leaving 6 bases unmatched. The CDR3 extends over 14 amino acids. In germline, CDR1 is ENHRY, CDR2 SYGVKD. In nucleotides, the CDR3 is TGTGCCATCAAACTAACGGGAGGGTCCTACGAGCAGTACTTC. Its translation is CAIKLTGGSYEQYF.